The clone carrying this T cell receptor (beta chain) came up many times. This entry comes from a study of early T cells in non-severe SARS-CoV-2 infection. Background on the study: Sequencing was performed on bulk RNA from unsorted whole blood, leaving chains unpaired.

Trimming took off 5 bases at V and 0 bases at J, with 13 bases between the two ends. The CDR3 contains 15 residues. Germline lookup yields CDR1 PRHDT and CDR2 FYEKMQ (reference sequence). Unique molecular identifiers were added to individual cDNA molecules. A single record per CDR3 protein comes from TCRdb applying MiXCR to the 5' RACE reads. Here the sample spans about 49,000 distinct CDR3 sequences, 12% being singletons. The V call is TRBV13, the J call TRBJ1-1; TRBD1 might be the D (5 bases). Material for sequencing was whole blood. The sequence was collected from an adult who was a healthcare worker with PCR-confirmed SARS-CoV-2 infection or an uninfected control (not recorded which). CDR3 coding DNA: TGTGCCAGCAGCCCCCGGGGCGGCTTGAACACTGAAGCTTTCTTT. It encodes CASSPRGGLNTEAFF.